Below, 2 T cell receptor beta chains from the same sample are listed, as sequenced in a study of Ad26.COV2.S vaccination and SARS-CoV-2 variants. Sequencing was performed with immunoSEQ multiplex PCR; in TCRdb, only in-frame clones are kept and a portion is missing. The repertoire holds 350,000 to 450,000 clones, with 80% to 90% as singletons. Noted treatment: roughly 18 received Ad26.COV2.S at low or high dose, single or two shots; a few received placebo; per-sample allocation not given. Samples came from day 63 after the first vaccine or placebo injection. The starting material was peripheral blood, obtained in a trial of Ad26.COV2.S vaccine versus placebo. These receptors originate from a person aged 18 to 65 who received the Ad26.COV2.S COVID-19 vaccine or a placebo.

This chain connects TRBV6-2 or TRBV6-3 to TRBJ1-1; D gene unclear. Germline V gives CDR1 MNHEY, CDR2 SVGEGT. The V and J ends lost 2 bases and 6 bases respectively, with 10 bases between them. The CDR3 covers 13 residues. DNA for the CDR3: TGTGCCAGCAGTTACGCAGAGAGGGCTGAAGCTTTCTTT. Protein product: CASSYAERAEAFF.

V is TRBV21-1 and J is TRBJ1-4. TRBV21-1 is annotated as a pseudogene. The CDR3 contains 15 residues. The CDR3 spells CASSKSPEGKEKLFF. The CDR3 bases are TGTGCCAGCAGCAAGTCACCAGAGGGGAAGGAAAAACTGTTTTTT.